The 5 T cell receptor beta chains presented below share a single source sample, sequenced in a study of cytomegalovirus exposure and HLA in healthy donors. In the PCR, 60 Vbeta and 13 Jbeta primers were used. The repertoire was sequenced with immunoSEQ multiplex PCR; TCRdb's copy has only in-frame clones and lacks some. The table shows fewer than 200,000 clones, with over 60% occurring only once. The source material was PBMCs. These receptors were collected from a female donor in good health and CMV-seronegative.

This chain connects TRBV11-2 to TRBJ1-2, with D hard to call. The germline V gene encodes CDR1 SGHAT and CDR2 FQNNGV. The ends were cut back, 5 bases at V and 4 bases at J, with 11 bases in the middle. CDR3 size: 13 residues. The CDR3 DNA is TGTGCCAGCAGCCCTCCGCAGCGCTATGGCTACACCTTC. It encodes CASSPPQRYGYTF.

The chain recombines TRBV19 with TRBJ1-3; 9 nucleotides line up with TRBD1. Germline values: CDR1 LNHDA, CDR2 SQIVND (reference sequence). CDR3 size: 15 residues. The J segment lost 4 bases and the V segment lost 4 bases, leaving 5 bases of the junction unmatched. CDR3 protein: CASSKTGGEGNTIYF. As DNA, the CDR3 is TGTGCCAGTAGTAAAACAGGGGGCGAAGGAAACACCATATATTTT.

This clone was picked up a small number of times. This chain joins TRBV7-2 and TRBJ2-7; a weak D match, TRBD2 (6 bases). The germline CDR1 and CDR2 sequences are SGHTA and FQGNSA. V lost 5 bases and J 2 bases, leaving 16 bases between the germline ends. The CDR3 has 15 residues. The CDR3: CASSPPNSGPYEQYF. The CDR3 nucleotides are TGTGCCAGCAGCCCCCCTAACAGCGGGCCCTACGAGCAGTACTTC.

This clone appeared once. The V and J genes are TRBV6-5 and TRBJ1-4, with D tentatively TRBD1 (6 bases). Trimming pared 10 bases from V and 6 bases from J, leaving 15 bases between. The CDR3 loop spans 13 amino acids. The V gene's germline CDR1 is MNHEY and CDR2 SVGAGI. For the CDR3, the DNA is TGTGCCACCAAAGAGGGGGTAGATGAAAAACTGTTTTTT. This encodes CATKEGVDEKLFF.

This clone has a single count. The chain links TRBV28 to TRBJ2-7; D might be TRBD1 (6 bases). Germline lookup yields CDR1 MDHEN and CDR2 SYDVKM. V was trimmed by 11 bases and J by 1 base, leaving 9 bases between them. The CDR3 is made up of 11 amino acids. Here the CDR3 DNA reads TGTGCCTCCCAGGGGTCCTACGAGCAGTACTTC. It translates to CASQGSYEQYF.